Presented here are 29 T cell receptor beta chains from one specimen sequenced in a study of blood T cell repertoires in COVID-19. This table comes from immunoSEQ multiplex PCR, and its TCRdb copy is limited to in-frame clones, with some not included. The sample carries 90,000 or so clones, 75% to 90% recorded once. The source material was peripheral blood. The receptors were sampled from a man between 60 and 75 years old with COVID-19, enrolled during active disease.

This sequence joins TRBV2 and TRBJ1-1; 9 bases match TRBD1. CDR1 is SNHLY, CDR2 FYNNEI, per germline. This CDR3 region has 14 residues. Trimming took 6 bases from V and 3 from J; bases not matched to a gene: 5. CDR3 coding DNA: TGTGCCAGCAGGGGGGGACAGGGAGACACTGAAGCTTTCTTT. It specifies CASRGGQGDTEAFF. The full variable domain, rest sourced from reference TRBV2 and TRBJ1-1, is EPEVTQTPSHQVTQMGQEVILRCVPISNHLYFYWYRQILGQKVEFLVSFYNNEISEKSEIFDDQFSVERPDGSNFTLKIRSTKLEDSAMYFCASRGGQGDTEAFFGQGTRLTVV.

The chain links TRBV19 to TRBJ1-1; 9 bases are shared with TRBD1. Trimming at V came to 5 bases and at J to 4 bases, leaving 8 bases not matched to a gene. The CDR3 sequence is 15 residues long. Looked up from germline, CDR1 is LNHDA and CDR2 is SQIVND (reference sequence). The chain's CDR3 is CASSPRTGDGTEAFF. CDR3 coding DNA: TGTGCCAGTAGTCCGAGGACAGGGGATGGCACTGAAGCTTTCTTT.

The J gene is TRBJ2-3, the V gene TRBV29-1; TRBD1 might be the D (6 bases). The CDR3 extends over 14 amino acids. Between the trimmed V and J ends, which lost 6 bases and 1 base, there was a span of 14 bases. The germline CDR1 and CDR2 sequences are SQVTM and ANQGSEA. CDR3 DNA: TGCAGCGTGACAGCAGGGGACGGCACAGATACGCAGTATTTT. Translation: CSVTAGDGTDTQYF.

This chain links TRBV3-1 (or the pseudogene TRBV3-2) with TRBJ2-3; the match to TRBD2 covers 11 bases. J gave up 4 bases and V 1 base, and 4 bases lay outside the gene matches. Germline CDR1 reads LGHDT; CDR2 reads YNNKEL (reference sequence). The CDR3 has 16 amino acids. The CDR3 is CASSQALAGGADTQYF. CDR3 coding DNA: TGTGCCAGCAGCCAAGCGCTAGCGGGAGGTGCAGATACGCAGTATTTT.

The chain carries TRBV28 and TRBJ2-1; the match to TRBD2 covers 8 bases. Germline V gene lookup returns CDR1 MDHEN and CDR2 SYDVKM. With 2 bases clipped from V and 7 bases from J, the junction kept 4 bases outside the gene matches. The CDR3 totals 14 residues. In DNA form, the CDR3 reads TGTGCCAGCAGTTTAAGCGGGAGACGGAATGAGCAGTTCTTC. Translation gives CASSLSGRRNEQFF.

This clone has just a few counts. This chain connects TRBV7-9 to TRBJ1-3; D is unclear. CDR3 length: 18 residues. The germline V gene encodes CDR1 SEHNR and CDR2 FQNEAQ (reference sequence). With 2 bases removed from V and 4 bases from J, the gap between germline ends came to 21 bases. Here the CDR3 reads CASSLKPSHPFFGNTIYF. The CDR3 region has the DNA TGTGCCAGCAGCTTAAAGCCGAGTCACCCCTTTTTCGGAAACACCATATATTTT.

This rearrangement joins TRBV5-4 to TRBJ2-3; 7 bases map to TRBD1. There are 14 residues in the CDR3. Germline V gene lookup returns CDR1 SGHNT and CDR2 YYREEE (reference sequence). V shed 0 bases and J 3 bases; nucleotides not matched to a gene: 1. In DNA form, the CDR3 reads TGTGCCAGCAGCTTGGACAGGGGAACAGATACGCAGTATTTT. This codes for CASSLDRGTDTQYF.

The rearrangement uses TRBV4-1 and TRBJ2-2, with 11 bases lining up with TRBD1. The germline CDR1 and CDR2 sequences are MGHRA and YSYEKL. V lost 0 bases to trimming and J lost 3 bases; unmatched junction nucleotides: 6. This CDR3 has 18 residues. The CDR3 DNA is TGCGCCAGCAGCCAAGATGAGGGACAGGGGGTGGACACCGGGGAGCTGTTTTTT. Residues: CASSQDEGQGVDTGELFF.

The V gene is TRBV15, the J gene TRBJ1-2, with D possibly being TRBD1 (5 bases). Germline assignment: CDR1 LNHNV and CDR2 YYDKDF (reference sequence). The V end lost 3 bases, the J end lost 3 bases, and 11 bases lay between the germline ends. CDR3 length: 14 amino acids. CDR3 protein: CATSSSRDYYGYTF. The DNA for the CDR3 is TGTGCCACCAGCAGCAGCAGGGATTACTATGGCTACACCTTC. The variable domain in full, completed from reference TRBV15 and TRBJ1-2, reads DAMVIQNPRYQVTQFGKPVTLSCSQTLNHNVMYWYQQKSSQAPKLLFHYYDKDFNNEADTPDNFQSRRPNTSFCFLDIRSPGLGDTAMYLCATSSSRDYYGYTFGSGTRLTVV.

The rearrangement uses TRBV5-1 and TRBJ2-2; possible D gene TRBD1, 6 bases. From germline, CDR1 is SGHRS and CDR2 YFSETQ. The CDR3 sequence is 15 residues long. The V and J ends lost 0 bases and 3 bases respectively, with 9 bases between them. Here the CDR3 reads CASSLGTVHTGELFF. CDR3 DNA: TGCGCCAGCAGCTTGGGGACAGTCCACACCGGGGAGCTGTTTTTT. Complete variable domain (other parts from reference TRBV5-1 and TRBJ2-2): KAGVTQTPRYLIKTRGQQVTLSCSPISGHRSVSWYQQTPGQGLQFLFEYFSETQRNKGNFPGRFSGRQFSNSRSEMNVSTLELGDSALYLCASSLGTVHTGELFFGEGSRLTVL.

The rearrangement links TRBV4-3 to TRBJ2-3; D uncertain. V was cut by 4 bases and J by 0 bases, with 11 bases left in between. The CDR3 contains 15 residues. The V gene's germline CDR1 is LGHNA and CDR2 YSLEER. The CDR3 loop reads CASSPQIPSTDTQYF. In DNA form, the CDR3 reads TGCGCCAGCAGCCCCCAGATCCCTAGCACAGATACGCAGTATTTT.

This sequence joins TRBV6-5 and TRBJ1-2; TRBD1 might be the D (6 bases). The CDR3 totals 12 residues. V gave up 6 bases and J gave up 8 bases, with 13 bases separating them. CDR1 MNHEY and CDR2 SVGAGI come from the germline V gene. The CDR3 DNA reads as TGTGCCAGCAGAACAGGGTTGAGAGGCTACACCTTC. Amino acids: CASRTGLRGYTF.

This clone has ten or more counts. The chain is built from TRBV7-9 and TRBJ2-7; D remains unclear. CDR1 and CDR2 (germline): SEHNR, FQNEAQ (reference sequence). The V gene lost 2 bases and the J gene lost 2 bases, with 7 bases spanning the gap. The length of the CDR3 is 13 residues. CDR3 amino acids: CASSLYKTYEQYF. The CDR3 nucleotides are TGTGCCAGCAGCTTATACAAGACCTACGAGCAGTACTTC.

The genes are TRBV30 and TRBJ2-5, with a possible D match to TRBD1 (6 bases). There are 13 residues in the CDR3. The germline gives CDR1 GTSNPN, CDR2 SVGIG (reference sequence). V lost 1 base and J 2 bases, leaving 8 bases between the germline ends. CDR3 protein: CAWSGTAQETQYF. In DNA form, the CDR3 reads TGTGCCTGGAGTGGGACAGCACAAGAGACCCAGTACTTC.

This clone was seen just once. This rearrangement joins TRBV11-2 to TRBJ2-7, with D possibly being TRBD1 (10 bases). In germline, CDR1 is SGHAT, CDR2 FQNNGV. The CDR3 covers 15 residues. The ends were cut back, 4 bases at V and 4 bases at J, with 17 bases in the middle. CDR3 region: CASSSLAGQGYEQYF. CDR3 DNA: TGTGCCAGCAGCTCCCTAGCGGGACAGGGGTACGAGCAGTACTTC. Full variable domain (missing parts from reference TRBV11-2 and TRBJ2-7): EAGVAQSPRYKIIEKRQSVAFWCNPISGHATLYWYQQILGQGPKLLIQFQNNGVVDDSQLPKDRFSAERLKGVDSTLKIQPAKLEDSAVYLCASSSLAGQGYEQYFGPGTRLTVT.

The chain combines TRBV19 with TRBJ1-1, with TRBD1 identical over 9 bases. The V gene's germline CDR1 is LNHDA and CDR2 SQIVND (reference sequence). Trimming at V came to 3 bases and at J to 5 bases, leaving 7 bases not matched to a gene. The CDR3 sequence is 15 residues long. CDR3 DNA sequence: TGTGCCAGTAGTATGGGGACAGGGTTAGGGACTGAAGCTTTCTTT. Translated: CASSMGTGLGTEAFF.

This chain joins TRBV11-3 and TRBJ1-4; D ambiguous. Trimming took 2 bases from V and 6 from J, leaving 10 bases between them. The CDR3 contains 14 residues. Germline assignment: CDR1 SGHNT and CDR2 YENEEA. The DNA for the CDR3 is TGTGCCAGCAGCTTAACCAGGATAGATGAAAAACTGTTTTTT. It yields the protein CASSLTRIDEKLFF.

This chain connects TRBV19 to TRBJ2-1; TRBD2 matches 9 bases. CDR1 and CDR2 from the germline V gene are LNHDA and SQIVND (reference sequence). The CDR3 has 14 amino acids. V shed 7 bases and J 5 bases; nucleotides not matched to a gene: 6. CDR3 DNA: TGTGCCAGTAACGGACTAGCGTCTCACAATGAGCAGTTCTTC. It translates to CASNGLASHNEQFF.

The chain is built from TRBV5-5 and TRBJ2-3, with 7 bases matching TRBD1. V lost 5 bases, J lost 6 bases, and 6 bases stayed unmatched. The germline V gene encodes CDR1 SGHKS and CDR2 YYEKEE (reference sequence). This CDR3 spans 13 amino acids. The CDR3 bases are TGTGCCAGCAGATGGGACAGCGGTGATACGCAGTATTTT. It yields the protein CASRWDSGDTQYF.

The chain carries TRBV5-4 and TRBJ2-2, with 7 bases fitting TRBD2. The CDR3 extends over 15 amino acids. Germline loops: CDR1 SGHNT, CDR2 YYREEE (reference sequence). The trim removed 2 bases at V and 1 base at J, leaving 2 bases unmatched. The CDR3 sequence is CASSFPSGNTGELFF. CDR3 DNA sequence: TGTGCCAGCAGCTTCCCTAGCGGGAACACCGGGGAGCTGTTTTTT. The variable domain in full, completed from reference TRBV5-4 and TRBJ2-2, reads ETGVTQSPTHLIKTRGQQVTLRCSSQSGHNTVSWYQQALGQGPQFIFQYYREEENGRGNFPPRFSGLQFPNYSSELNVNALELDDSALYLCASSFPSGNTGELFFGEGSRLTVL.

The chain couples TRBV7-6 to TRBJ1-6; 8 positions agree with TRBD1. Germline values: CDR1 SGHVS, CDR2 FNYEAQ. Trimming removed 2 bases from V and 9 bases from J; junction bases left unmatched: 9. This CDR3 has 16 residues. The CDR3 nucleotides read TGTGCCAGCAGCTTAAATCCGACAGGGACAGGTTCACCCCTCCACTTT. As protein: CASSLNPTGTGSPLHF.

J is TRBJ2-7 and V is TRBV5-6; TRBD1 matches at 9 bases. V lost 4 bases and J lost 2; bases outside the gene matches: 4. Germline V gene data show CDR1 as SGHDT and CDR2 as YYEEEE. This CDR3 is built from 14 residues. The CDR3 protein is CASSPGTGTYEQYF. The CDR3 DNA reads as TGTGCCAGCAGCCCCGGGACAGGGACCTACGAGCAGTACTTC. Combining the CDR3 with reference TRBV5-6 and TRBJ2-7 gives the whole variable domain DAGVTQSPTHLIKTRGQQVTLRCSPKSGHDTVSWYQQALGQGPQFIFQYYEEEERQRGNFPDRFSGHQFPNYSSELNVNALLLGDSALYLCASSPGTGTYEQYFGPGTRLTVT.

This clone has only a few counts. This chain links TRBV11-3 with TRBJ2-2, with a weak D call TRBD2 (5 bases). From germline, CDR1 is SGHNT and CDR2 YENEEA. V shed 4 bases and J shed 5 bases, with 14 bases lying between them. The CDR3 loop spans 15 amino acids. In DNA form, the CDR3 reads TGTGCCAGCAGCTCCCGGCGAGGGAAGACCGGGGAGCTGTTTTTT. As protein: CASSSRRGKTGELFF.

This chain joins TRBV5-1 and TRBJ2-7, with D possibly being TRBD2 (5 bases). CDR1 is SGHRS and CDR2 is YFSETQ in the germline V gene. The length of the CDR3 is 13 residues. Trimming took 1 base from V and 2 from J, leaving 7 bases between them. The CDR3 protein is CASSLTGTYEQYF. In nucleotides, the CDR3 is TGCGCCAGCAGCTTGACGGGGACCTACGAGCAGTACTTC.

This chain uses TRBV11-2 with TRBJ2-1, with a weak D call TRBD1 (5 bases). The CDR3 has 15 residues. Germline V gene sequence: CDR1 SGHAT, CDR2 FQNNGV. The ends were cut back, 4 bases at V and 3 bases at J, with 13 bases in the middle. Here the CDR3 DNA reads TGTGCCAGCAGCTCCTTAACAGGATACTACAATGAGCAGTTCTTC. As protein: CASSSLTGYYNEQFF.

This chain joins TRBV5-5 and TRBJ2-7; 7 nucleotides match TRBD1. V was pared by 1 base and J by 7 bases, with 8 bases of the junction left unmatched. CDR1 is SGHKS, CDR2 YYEKEE, per germline (reference sequence). The CDR3 totals 14 residues. The CDR3 loop reads CASSLRGRPEEQYF. The CDR3 DNA follows: TGTGCCAGCAGCTTGAGGGGGCGTCCTGAAGAGCAGTACTTC.

The chain joins TRBV7-9 to TRBJ1-4; 7 bases line up with TRBD1. Trimming cost V 1 base and J 8 bases; bases outside gene matches: 4. Per the germline V gene, CDR1 is SEHNR and CDR2 is FQNEAQ (reference sequence). CDR3 length equals 14 residues. The CDR3 region is CASSLGGTVEKLFF. The CDR3 DNA reads TGTGCCAGCAGCTTAGGTGGGACAGTCGAAAAACTGTTTTTT.

This clone has only one observation. The V gene is TRBV9, the J gene TRBJ2-3, with 15 nucleotides matching TRBD2. The germline gives CDR1 SGDLS, CDR2 YYNGEE. CDR3 length equals 17 residues. With V trimmed by 0 bases and J by 7 bases, 6 bases remained unmatched. The CDR3 bases are TGTGCCAGCAGCGTAGGAGGGGGGACTAGCGGGAGGAATACGCAGTATTTT. Its translation: CASSVGGGTSGRNTQYF.

This rearrangement joins TRBV3-1 (or the pseudogene TRBV3-2) to TRBJ1-2; D perhaps matches TRBD1 (6 bases). The CDR3 contains 14 residues. V was clipped by 0 bases and J by 5 bases, with 10 bases between them. CDR1 LGHDT and CDR2 YNNKEL come from the germline V gene (reference sequence). This CDR3 reads CASSQEAGVYGYTF. CDR3 coding DNA: TGTGCCAGCAGCCAAGAGGCAGGGGTGTATGGCTACACCTTC.